The T cell receptor beta chain described here comes from a study of post-analysis software for immune sequencing data. For the study at large: Relapsing-remitting, secondary progressive and progressive-relapsing multiple sclerosis courses were included. Overall study findings and caveats: Significantly lower normalized Chao1 diversity was seen in multiple sclerosis patients than in controls. Controls showed lower frequencies than patients for roughly five TRBV segments, and TRBV5-6, TRBV5-1 and TRBV20-1 were among these.

About this clonotype itself: The antigen is unknown.

Unique molecular identifiers had been added to the TCR beta cDNA libraries. MiXCR, applied by TCRdb to the PCR reads, yields one record per CDR3 protein. The sample lists about 820,000 distinct CDR3 sequences; approximately 57% were seen once. This CDR3 has 14 amino acids. Germline lookup yields CDR1 ENHRY and CDR2 SYGVKD. Trimming cost V 0 bases and J 4 bases, with 6 bases left between them. This rearrangement joins TRBV10-3 to TRBJ1-4; D is ambiguous. The clonotype originates from a girl aged 10 to 17 with multiple sclerosis. The specimen was blood. The CDR3 reads CAISESQFNEKLFF. CDR3 DNA sequence: TGTGCCATCAGTGAGTCACAGTTTAATGAAAAACTGTTTTTT.